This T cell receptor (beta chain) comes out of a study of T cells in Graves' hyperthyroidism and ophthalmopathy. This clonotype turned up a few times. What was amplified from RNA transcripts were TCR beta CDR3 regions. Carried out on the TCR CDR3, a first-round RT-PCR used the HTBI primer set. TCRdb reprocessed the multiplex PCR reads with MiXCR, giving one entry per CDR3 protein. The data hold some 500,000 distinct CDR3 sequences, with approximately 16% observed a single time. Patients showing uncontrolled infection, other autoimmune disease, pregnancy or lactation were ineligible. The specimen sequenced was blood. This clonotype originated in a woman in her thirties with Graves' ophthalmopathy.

DNA for the CDR3: TGTGCCAGCTCACGACGGACAGGGGAAAATGAGCAGTTCTTC. Its translation is CASSRRTGENEQFF. The chain carries TRBV18 and TRBJ2-1; 9 bases are shared with TRBD1. The ends lost 4 bases at V and 7 bases at J; junction bases unmatched: 5. Looked up from germline, CDR1 is KGHSH and CDR2 is LQKENI. The CDR3 has 14 amino acids. The whole variable domain, filled in from reference TRBV18 and TRBJ2-1, reads NAGVMQNPRHLVRRRGQEARLRCSPMKGHSHVYWYRQLPEEGLKFMVYLQKENIIDESGMPKERFSAEFPKEGPSILRIQQVVRGDSAAYFCASSRRTGENEQFFGPGTRLTVL.